The clone carrying this T cell receptor (beta chain) was observed once. This record belongs to a study of blood T cell repertoires in COVID-19. Whole-study context: Some COVID-19 samples were acute and others convalescent; all came from the United States, Italy and Spain. T cells, B-cell-depleted T cells, or PBMCs supplied cDNA or gDNA.

Looked up from germline, CDR1 is SGHNT and CDR2 is YYREEE (reference sequence). The CDR3 is made up of 14 amino acids. Trimming removed 4 bases from V and 2 bases from J, with 12 bases in between. The data were produced by immunoSEQ multiplex PCR, yet TCRdb's version contains in-frame clones alone and is incomplete. The sample gives about 480,000 clones, approximately 89% of which show up once; roughly 0.84% is in the top ten. Sequencing was done on a sample of peripheral blood. The sequence was obtained from a man between 18 and 35 years old with COVID-19, enrolled during active disease. The chain couples TRBV5-4 to TRBJ2-5, with TRBD1 as a possible D gene (6 bases). The CDR3 DNA reads TGTGCCAGCAGCCTTCGGACAGAACAAGAGACCCAGTACTTC. This encodes CASSLRTEQETQYF.